This T cell receptor beta chain comes out of a study of PD-1 blockade in classical Hodgkin lymphoma. Findings and caveats of the study: Lower baseline TCR diversity marked trial partial responders and progressors.

Time point of the sample: cycle 4 day 1 (C4D1), after 6 weeks of nivolumab. Each patient relapsed following autologous stem cell transplantation, and prior brentuximab vedotin exposure differed. Complete response, partial response or progressive disease made up the best responses. Assay used: immunoSEQ multiplex PCR; TCRdb lists only in-frame clones, some missing. The table includes 43,000 or so clones, roughly 78% detected once. Notes on this clone: The antigen is undetermined.

The CDR3 is made up of 15 amino acids. The germline V gene encodes CDR1 SGHTA and CDR2 FQGTGA. The V and J ends lost 2 bases and 4 bases respectively, with 12 bases between them. Source: peripheral blood mononuclear cells (PBMCs), taken before the fourth cycle of nivolumab. This rearrangement joins TRBV7-3 to TRBJ1-5, with a tentative D call TRBD1 (5 bases). The TCR was taken from a human donor with classical Hodgkin lymphoma. The CDR3 region is CASSLSAGLNQPQHF. The CDR3 DNA reads as TGTGCCAGCAGCTTATCAGCAGGGTTAAATCAGCCCCAGCATTTT.